Each of the 15 T cell receptor beta chains below was sequenced from the same sample in a study of molecular identifiers for immune sequencing clone quantification. TCRdb reprocessed the PCR reads via MiXCR and lists one record per CDR3 protein. The table lists about 320,000 distinct CDR3 sequences, roughly a quarter of them singletons. Sequenced sample: naive CD8+ T cells from blood, with Jurkat cell RNA spiked in. The sample's subset: FACS-sorted CD8+CD4-CCR7+CD45RA+ naive T cells. The receptor set was obtained from a human donor in good health. Some libraries in this study had Jurkat cell RNA spiked in.

This clonotype has only a few counts. The V and J genes are TRBV29-1 and TRBJ2-2; 7 bases are a match to TRBD1. The germline gives CDR1 SQVTM, CDR2 ANQGSEA. CDR3 length: 15 amino acids. The junction had 4 bases not matched to a gene; V was cut back by 3 bases and J by 0 bases. CDR3 sequence (DNA): TGCAGCGTTGAGGGGACAGTTGCGAACACCGGGGAGCTGTTTTTT. Amino acid sequence: CSVEGTVANTGELFF.

The chain recombines TRBV27 with TRBJ2-7, with 7 positions matching TRBD2. Trimming cost V 2 bases and J 0 bases; bases outside gene matches: 10. Germline V gene sequence: CDR1 MNHEY, CDR2 SMNVEV (reference sequence). This CDR3 spans 17 amino acids. The CDR3 DNA reads TGTGCCAGCAGTTTAAAGGCCCCTAGCGGCAACTCCTACGAGCAGTACTTC. It yields the protein CASSLKAPSGNSYEQYF.

The sample holds a few counts of this clonotype. The genes are TRBV28 and TRBJ1-2; the D gene is possibly TRBD1 (5 bases). The germline V gene has CDR1 MDHEN and CDR2 SYDVKM. The ends were cut back, 6 bases at V and 4 bases at J, with 27 bases in the middle. The CDR3 extends over 18 amino acids. The CDR3: CASSSTDWGGHPPYGYTF. CDR3 nucleotides: TGTGCCAGCAGCTCTACCGACTGGGGAGGACATCCGCCCTATGGCTACACCTTC.

Remarks on this clonotype: The junction shows a germline mismatch at one end, possibly a read error. The rearrangement links TRBV12-5 to TRBJ2-3; no clear D gene. CDR3 length equals 15 residues. Germline V CDR1 and CDR2: LGHNT, FRNRAP. In DNA, the CDR3 is TGTGCTAGTGGTTTGTTAGTGGGTGGTACAGATACGCTGTATTTT. Protein: CASGLLVGGTDTLYF.

This clonotype was detected once. With a much larger clone just one base away, this may be a read error. J is TRBJ2-3 and V is TRBV29-1; the match to TRBD1 covers 8 bases. With V trimmed by 0 bases and J by 0 bases, 2 bases remained unmatched. The CDR3 spans 15 residues. CDR1 SQVTM and CDR2 ANQGSEA come from the germline V gene. CDR3 sequence: CSVEDWDRSTDTQYF. Here the CDR3 DNA reads TGCAGCGTTGAAGACTGGGACAGGAGCACAGATACGCAGTATTTT.

Ten or more counts support this clonotype. The gene calls are TRBV7-9 and TRBJ2-7; 8 bases align to TRBD2. This CDR3 has 13 amino acids. V shed 5 bases and J 7 bases; nucleotides not matched to a gene: 7. CDR1 is SEHNR, CDR2 FQNEAQ, per germline (reference sequence). CDR3: CASSTGLVSEQYF. The CDR3 DNA follows: TGTGCCAGCAGCACGGGACTAGTCAGTGAGCAGTACTTC.

This clonotype has a count of ten or more. The J gene is TRBJ1-4, the V gene TRBV7-9; D uncertain. This CDR3 region has 19 residues. The V and J ends lost 5 bases and 0 bases respectively, with 22 bases between them. The germline CDR1 and CDR2 sequences are SEHNR and FQNEAQ (reference sequence). CDR3 sequence: CASSPKGPSRVATNEKLFF. CDR3 nucleotides: TGTGCCAGCAGCCCGAAAGGCCCCTCTAGGGTAGCAACTAATGAAAAACTGTTTTTT.

The chain uses TRBV7-9 and TRBJ1-5; maybe TRBD1 (6 bases). V gave up 1 base and J gave up 6 bases, with 13 bases separating them. The length of the CDR3 is 15 residues. CDR1 and CDR2 from the germline V gene are SEHNR and FQNEAQ (reference sequence). The CDR3 here is CASSLGEQGAQPQHF. DNA for the CDR3: TGTGCCAGCAGCTTAGGTGAACAGGGTGCTCAGCCCCAGCATTTT. The entire variable domain, with the rest obtained from reference TRBV7-9 and TRBJ1-5, is as follows: DTGVSQNPRHKITKRGQNVTFRCDPISEHNRLYWYRQTLGQGPEFLTYFQNEAQLEKSRLLSDRFSAERPKGSFSTLEIQRTEQGDSAMYLCASSLGEQGAQPQHFGDGTRLSIL.

The chain joins TRBV11-3 to TRBJ2-7; D unresolved. Germline V gene lookup returns CDR1 SGHNT and CDR2 YENEEA. This CDR3 is built from 13 residues. Trimming removed 2 bases from V and 2 bases from J, with 7 bases in between. The CDR3 region has the DNA TGTGCCAGCAGCTTAACACAAGCCTACGAGCAGTACTTC. Translated: CASSLTQAYEQYF.

This clonotype was seen many times. Written as DNA, the CDR3 is TGCAGCGTTGAGGGGACAGGGTTTGGGGCCAACGTCCTGACTTTC. Translation gives CSVEGTGFGANVLTF. The gene calls are TRBV29-1 and TRBJ2-6; the match to TRBD1 covers 9 bases. CDR3 length equals 15 residues. With 3 bases clipped from V and 3 bases from J, the junction kept 3 bases outside the gene matches. Germline values: CDR1 SQVTM, CDR2 ANQGSEA.

The chain couples TRBV10-2 to TRBJ2-7; D unresolved. CDR3 length equals 14 residues. V was trimmed by 0 bases and J by 2 bases, leaving 8 bases between them. Per the germline V gene, CDR1 is WSHSY and CDR2 is SAAADI. The CDR3 spells CASSESGLAYEQYF. In DNA, the CDR3 is TGCGCCAGCAGTGAGTCCGGCCTCGCCTACGAGCAGTACTTC.

This clonotype appeared many times. V and J are TRBV12-3 or TRBV12-4 and TRBJ2-5; perhaps D is TRBD1 or TRBD2 (5 bases each). This CDR3 has 12 residues. Trimming took off 3 bases at V and 5 bases at J, with 7 bases between the two ends. The CDR3 here is CASSFGGETQYF. The CDR3, as DNA: TGTGCCAGCAGTTTTGGGGGTGAGACCCAGTACTTC.

This clonotype was found a few times. The CDR3 DNA reads as TGTGCCAGCAGTCCCGTGACTACAGGGATCTATGGCTACACCTTC. Translating gives CASSPVTTGIYGYTF. This chain joins TRBV12-3 or TRBV12-4 and TRBJ1-2; a weak D match, TRBD1 (6 bases). The V gene lost 5 bases and the J gene lost 4 bases, with 17 bases spanning the gap. This CDR3 spans 15 amino acids.

The genes are TRBV6-2 or TRBV6-3 and TRBJ2-7; D may be TRBD1 (6 bases). The ends were cut back, 0 bases at V and 2 bases at J, with 11 bases in the middle. The germline V gene encodes CDR1 MNHEY and CDR2 SVGEGT. The length of the CDR3 is 15 residues. The CDR3 DNA follows: TGTGCCAGCAGTTACTCAGTACAGGGTGCCTACGAGCAGTACTTC. Translation gives CASSYSVQGAYEQYF.

The chain recombines TRBV20-1 with TRBJ2-7; 8 nucleotides line up with TRBD2. The CDR3 contains 14 residues. The germline V gene has CDR1 DFQATT and CDR2 SNEGSKA (reference sequence). J was trimmed by 4 bases and V by 5 bases; bases with no gene match: 10. CDR3 DNA: TGCAGTGCTGGAATGAGCGGGAGAATTTACGAGCAGTACTTC. Translated: CSAGMSGRIYEQYF.